The rows below give T cell receptor beta chains drawn from one sample of a study of blood T cell repertoires in COVID-19. Sequencing used immunoSEQ multiplex PCR; TCRdb keeps in-frame clones, though not all of them. The table records a few hundred thousand clones, around 87% of them present only once. The specimen was peripheral blood. Receptors originate from a woman aged 55 to 70 with COVID-19, enrolled during active disease. Each CDR3 is given with its conserved first and last residue. D genes are given only for firm matches. Size is omitted from some rows. Given values are once, few, many or a class for expanded clones.

CDR3: CASSYSRPRQETQYF; DNA: TGTGCCAGCAGTTACTCCCGCCCGAGGCAAGAGACCCAGTACTTC; length: 15; V: TRBV6-2/TRBV6-3; size: .; J: TRBJ2-5; D: .
CDR3: CASSYSTGDSPLHF; DNA: TGTGCCAGCAGTTACTCGACAGGGGATTCACCCCTCCACTTT; length: 14; V: TRBV6-6; size: .; J: TRBJ1-6; D: TRBD1
CDR3: CASSVDLAGFGEQFF; DNA: TGTGCCAGCAGCGTAGATCTAGCGGGGTTTGGTGAGCAGTTCTTC; length: 15; V: TRBV9; size: once; J: TRBJ2-1; D: TRBD2
CDR3: CATSRQTGYGYTF; DNA: TGTGCCACCAGCAGACAGACAGGTTATGGCTACACCTTC; length: 13; V: TRBV15; size: .; J: TRBJ1-2; D: .
CDR3: CASSLQGNEQYF; DNA: TGTGCCAGCTCACTGCAGGGAAACGAGCAGTACTTC; length: 12; V: TRBV18; size: .; J: TRBJ2-7; D: .
CDR3: CASSARDTDTQYF; DNA: TGTGCCAGCAGCGCCCGGGACACAGATACGCAGTATTTT; length: 13; V: TRBV9; size: .; J: TRBJ2-3; D: .
CDR3: CASSQEIYGGYGYTF; DNA: TGCGCCAGCAGCCAAGAAATCTACGGAGGCTATGGCTACACCTTC; length: 15; V: TRBV4-1; size: .; J: TRBJ1-2; D: .
CDR3: CASSINRQGARRNGYTF; DNA: TGTGCCAGCAGTATAAACCGCCAGGGGGCCCGGCGTAATGGCTACACCTTC; length: 17; V: TRBV6-4; size: .; J: TRBJ1-2; D: TRBD1
CDR3: CASEGAYYGYTF; DNA: TGTGCCAGCGAAGGGGCATATTATGGCTACACCTTC; length: 12; V: TRBV9; size: .; J: TRBJ1-2; D: .
CDR3: CASRGQKRGQNIQYF; DNA: TGTGCCAGCAGGGGACAGAAAAGGGGGCAAAACATTCAGTACTTC; length: 15; V: TRBV25-1; size: once; J: TRBJ2-4; D: TRBD1
CDR3: CASSLSSGQGNYGYTF; DNA: TGTGCCAGCAGCTTGAGTTCGGGACAGGGGAACTATGGCTACACCTTC; length: 16; V: TRBV5-4; size: .; J: TRBJ1-2; D: TRBD1
CDR3: CASRQQGSGYTF; DNA: TGTGCCAGCAGGCAACAGGGTTCTGGCTACACCTTC; length: 12; V: TRBV25-1; size: .; J: TRBJ1-2; D: .
CDR3: CASSLRYRGGTGELFF; DNA: TGTGCCAGCAGCTTGCGGTACAGGGGGGGCACCGGGGAGCTGTTTTTT; length: 16; V: TRBV7-8; size: .; J: TRBJ2-2; D: .
CDR3: CASSNQGIPNSPLHF; DNA: TGCGCCAGCAGCAACCAGGGAATTCCGAATTCACCCCTCCACTTT; length: 15; V: TRBV4-1; size: .; J: TRBJ1-6; D: .
CDR3: CASSLQGRNNSPLHF; DNA: TGTGCCAGCAGTTTACAGGGAAGGAATAATTCACCCCTCCACTTT; length: 15; V: TRBV2; size: .; J: TRBJ1-6; D: .
CDR3: CASSQGQGMANQPQHF; DNA: TGCGCCAGCAGCCAGGGACAGGGTATGGCCAATCAGCCCCAGCATTTT; length: 16; V: TRBV4-1; size: .; J: TRBJ1-5; D: TRBD1
CDR3: CASSYGTGAHEQYF; DNA: TGTGCCAGCAGCTACGGGACAGGGGCCCACGAGCAGTACTTC; length: 14; V: TRBV5-6; size: .; J: TRBJ2-7; D: TRBD1
CDR3: CASSLSGINEQFF; DNA: TGTGCCAGCAGTTTATCCGGGATCAATGAGCAGTTCTTC; length: 13; V: TRBV27; size: once; J: TRBJ2-1; D: .
CDR3: CASSAGGGSGNTIYF; DNA: TGTGCCAGCAGCGCGGGTGGAGGGTCTGGAAACACCATATATTTT; length: 15; V: TRBV9; size: .; J: TRBJ1-3; D: .
CDR3: CASSYRGYYGYTF; DNA: TGTGCCAGCAGTTATCGGGGTTACTATGGCTACACCTTC; length: 13; V: TRBV6-2/TRBV6-3; size: .; J: TRBJ1-2; D: .
CDR3: CASRQGRSAFF; DNA: TGTGCCAGCAGGCAGGGGCGGTCGGCTTTCTTT; length: 11; V: TRBV6-5; size: .; J: TRBJ1-1; D: .
CDR3: CASSLVGLDYGYTF; DNA: TGCGCCAGCAGCTTGGTCGGGTTAGACTATGGCTACACCTTC; length: 14; V: TRBV5-1; size: once; J: TRBJ1-2; D: .
CDR3: CASSPVIHLNTEAFF; DNA: TGCGCCAGCAGCCCAGTCATCCACCTGAACACTGAAGCTTTCTTT; length: 15; V: TRBV23-1; size: .; J: TRBJ1-1; D: .
CDR3: CASSPLEGRYGYTF; DNA: TGTGCCAGCTCACCACTCGAGGGAAGGTATGGCTACACCTTC; length: 14; V: TRBV18; size: .; J: TRBJ1-2; D: .
CDR3: CASSVGTGSPYEQYF; DNA: TGTGCCAGCAGCGTAGGGACAGGGTCCCCCTACGAGCAGTACTTC; length: 15; V: TRBV9; size: .; J: TRBJ2-7; D: TRBD1
CDR3: CASSQDMGRRTEAFF; DNA: TGCGCCAGCAGCCAAGATATGGGGCGAAGAACTGAAGCTTTCTTT; length: 15; V: TRBV4-1; size: .; J: TRBJ1-1; D: .
CDR3: CASRTERDSPLHF; DNA: TGTGCCAGCAGGACAGAAAGGGATTCACCCCTCCACTTT; length: 13; V: TRBV2; size: .; J: TRBJ1-6; D: .
CDR3: CASSRLVQGQPQHF; DNA: TGTGCCAGCAGCCGCCTAGTCCAGGGTCAGCCCCAGCATTTT; length: 14; V: TRBV3-1/TRBV3-2; size: .; J: TRBJ1-5; D: .
CDR3: CASSAIQVPSISGANVLTF; DNA: TGTGCCAGCAGTGCCATCCAGGTCCCCTCAATCTCTGGGGCCAACGTCCTGACTTTC; length: 19; V: TRBV6-1; size: .; J: TRBJ2-6; D: .
CDR3: CASSQDNSGNTIYF; DNA: TGTGCCAGCAGCCAGGACAACTCTGGAAACACCATATATTTT; length: 14; V: TRBV11-1; size: .; J: TRBJ1-3; D: .
CDR3: CASRDRGLRYTF; DNA: TGTGCCAGCCGAGATAGGGGGCTTCGCTACACCTTC; length: 12; V: TRBV6-5; size: .; J: TRBJ1-2; D: TRBD1
CDR3: CASSLNRDNEQFF; DNA: TGCGCCAGCAGCTTGAACAGGGACAATGAGCAGTTCTTC; length: 13; V: TRBV5-1; size: .; J: TRBJ2-1; D: .
CDR3: CASSSGTGNTIYF; DNA: TGTGCCAGCAGCTCCGGGACTGGAAACACCATATATTTT; length: 13; V: TRBV5-5; size: .; J: TRBJ1-3; D: .
CDR3: CASSLIQGLQPMEGYTF; DNA: TGTGCCAGCAGTCTCATACAGGGGCTACAACCGATGGAAGGCTACACCTTC; length: 17; V: TRBV6-6; size: once; J: TRBJ1-2; D: TRBD1
CDR3: CASSLYGTGQGVTEAFF; DNA: TGTGCCAGCAGCTTATACGGGACGGGGCAGGGGGTCACTGAAGCTTTCTTT; length: 17; V: TRBV7-2; size: .; J: TRBJ1-1; D: TRBD1
CDR3: CASSGGTSSGANVLTF; DNA: TGTGCCAGCAGTGGCGGTACCTCCTCTGGGGCCAACGTCCTGACTTTC; length: 16; V: TRBV6-4; size: .; J: TRBJ2-6; D: .
CDR3: CASSSAGTGVSEAFF; DNA: TGCGCCAGCAGCTCGGCCGGGACAGGTGTGTCTGAAGCTTTCTTT; length: 15; V: TRBV5-1; size: few; J: TRBJ1-1; D: TRBD1
CDR3: CASSLRRADEKLFF; DNA: TGTGCCAGCAGCTTACGCAGGGCAGATGAAAAACTGTTTTTT; length: 14; V: TRBV7-8; size: .; J: TRBJ1-4; D: .
CDR3: CASSLETRVGVTEAFF; DNA: TGTGCCAGCAGCTTGGAAACTAGGGTTGGCGTCACTGAAGCTTTCTTT; length: 16; V: TRBV5-6; size: .; J: TRBJ1-1; D: .
CDR3: CASSEGGITGQGLATNEKLFF; DNA: TGTGCCAGCAGTGAAGGAGGCATCACGGGACAGGGCTTAGCAACTAATGAAAAACTGTTTTTT; length: 21; V: TRBV6-1; size: .; J: TRBJ1-4; D: TRBD1
CDR3: CASSYDTEAFF; DNA: TGTGCCAGCAGCTATGACACTGAAGCTTTCTTT; length: 11; V: TRBV6-5; size: .; J: TRBJ1-1; D: .
CDR3: CASGEAGAYEQYF; DNA: TGTGCCAGCGGGGAAGCGGGGGCCTACGAGCAGTACTTC; length: 13; V: TRBV18; size: .; J: TRBJ2-7; D: TRBD2
CDR3: CASSILGRGISSNQPQHF; DNA: TGTGCCAGTAGTATTCTCGGCAGGGGCATTTCCAGCAATCAGCCCCAGCATTTT; length: 18; V: TRBV19; size: .; J: TRBJ1-5; D: .